The rows below give T cell receptor beta chains drawn from one sample of a study of blood T cell repertoires in COVID-19. Assay used: immunoSEQ multiplex PCR; TCRdb lists only in-frame clones, some missing. The table has approximately 150,000 clones, around 88% seen once. Sequencing was carried out using peripheral blood. These receptors all stem from a woman in her sixties or seventies with acute or convalescent COVID-19. CDR3s include the opening cysteine and the closing phenylalanine or tryptophan. A D gene is named only where the DNA matches it firmly. Clone size is shown for a subset of rows, as once, few, many or a class of expanded clone.

clone size: -; V gene: TRBV11-3; J gene: TRBJ2-2; D gene: TRBD1; CDR3 length: 14; CDR3 DNA: TGTGCCAGCAGCTTGGGGACAGTGCCCGGGGAGCTGTTTTTT; CDR3 protein: CASSLGTVPGELFF
clone size: -; V gene: TRBV29-1; J gene: TRBJ2-3; D gene: TRBD2; CDR3 length: 15; CDR3 DNA: TGCAGCGTTGCCGGGGCGGGGGGCCCCACAGATACGCAGTATTTT; CDR3 protein: CSVAGAGGPTDTQYF
clone size: -; V gene: TRBV5-4; J gene: TRBJ2-1; D gene: TRBD2; CDR3 length: 16; CDR3 DNA: TGTGCCAGCAGCTTGGCCCAGCGGGGGGACTACAATGAGCAGTTCTTC; CDR3 protein: CASSLAQRGDYNEQFF
clone size: -; V gene: TRBV4-3; J gene: TRBJ2-1; D gene: TRBD2; CDR3 length: 15; CDR3 DNA: TGCGCCAGCAGCCAAGAAGGGACTAGTTGGAGTGAGCAGTTCTTC; CDR3 protein: CASSQEGTSWSEQFF
clone size: -; V gene: TRBV19; J gene: TRBJ1-5; D gene: TRBD1; CDR3 length: 12; CDR3 DNA: TGTGCCAGTAATGACAGGGGTCAGCCCCAGCATTTT; CDR3 protein: CASNDRGQPQHF
clone size: -; V gene: TRBV7-2; J gene: TRBJ2-3; D gene: TRBD2; CDR3 length: 17; CDR3 DNA: TGTGCCAGCAGACACTCCCGGACTAGCGGGGCGAGAGATACGCAGTATTTT; CDR3 protein: CASRHSRTSGARDTQYF
clone size: -; V gene: TRBV21-1; J gene: TRBJ1-2; D gene: -; CDR3 length: 16; CDR3 DNA: TGTGCCAGCAGCACTGGAACAGTCTCGGACTCATATGGCTACACCTTC; CDR3 protein: CASSTGTVSDSYGYTF
clone size: -; V gene: TRBV19; J gene: TRBJ1-2; D gene: -; CDR3 length: 14; CDR3 DNA: TGTGCCAGTGCAAGGACGGGAGCGGACTATGGCTACACCTTC; CDR3 protein: CASARTGADYGYTF
clone size: once; V gene: TRBV7-9; J gene: TRBJ2-7; D gene: TRBD1; CDR3 length: 16; CDR3 DNA: TGTGCCAGCAGCCCACCGGGACAGGCTCTTACCTACGAGCAGTACTTC; CDR3 protein: CASSPPGQALTYEQYF
clone size: -; V gene: TRBV19; J gene: TRBJ1-1; D gene: TRBD1; CDR3 length: 14; CDR3 DNA: TGTGCCTCAGGACAGGGACCCTTGAACACTGAAGCTTTCTTT; CDR3 protein: CASGQGPLNTEAFF
clone size: -; V gene: TRBV5-1; J gene: TRBJ2-5; D gene: TRBD1; CDR3 length: 15; CDR3 DNA: TGCGCCAGCAGAGTTCGAGGACAGGCCCAAGAGACCCAGTACTTC; CDR3 protein: CASRVRGQAQETQYF
clone size: once; V gene: TRBV30; J gene: TRBJ2-7; D gene: TRBD1; CDR3 length: 13; CDR3 DNA: TGTGCCTGGGTCCGGGACAGGGGCGGCGAGCAGTACTTC; CDR3 protein: CAWVRDRGGEQYF